These 28 T cell receptor beta chains came from one sample sequenced in a study of blood T cells in healthy people across ages (dated by TCRdb to about 2015). Preparation of the library involved 5' RACE. TCRdb records Illumina HiSeq 2500 as the sequencer. A second about 7 to 11 cycle PCR used a sample-barcoded 5' primer and a J-beta primer mix. The public reads were quality trimmed at Q25 with fastp and then assembled into clones with MiXCR by TCRdb, keeping productive beta chains. Rows merge per CDR3 protein into single entries with the most common DNA and genes. The sample table shows about 1.8 million distinct CDR3 sequences, and around 48% are seen once. Of the sample, over 2% falls within the top ten clones. The sequenced sample consisted of blood. All receptors come from a woman aged 40 to 50 in good health.

In this sample, this clonotype turned up a few times. This chain connects TRBV4-3 to TRBJ1-2; D gene ambiguous. The CDR3 runs to 15 residues. The V gene lost 0 bases and the J gene lost 8 bases, with 16 bases spanning the gap. Germline V gene sequence: CDR1 LGHNA, CDR2 YSLEER. Here the CDR3 DNA reads TGCGCCAGCAGCCAAGATCTTGTGGTATTGGACGGCTACACCTTC. Residues: CASSQDLVVLDGYTF.

This chain uses TRBV10-2 with TRBJ2-3; perhaps TRBD1 as D (5 bases). Germline V gene sequence: CDR1 WSHSY, CDR2 SAAADI. The CDR3 has 12 amino acids. Trimming pared 9 bases from V and 8 bases from J, leaving 15 bases between. The CDR3 here is CASFTGTGTQYF. DNA of the CDR3: TGCGCCAGTTTTACAGGAACTGGTACGCAGTATTTT.

The chain couples TRBV20-1 to TRBJ2-1, with TRBD2 matching 12 bases. The CDR3 is made up of 16 amino acids. Germline V gene data show CDR1 as DFQATT and CDR2 as SNEGSKA (reference sequence). V was clipped by 6 bases and J by 7 bases; unmatched bases: 13. This CDR3 reads CSAPDPASGGANEQFF. The CDR3 DNA follows: TGCAGTGCCCCAGACCCGGCTAGCGGGGGGGCAAATGAGCAGTTCTTC.

This clonotype was seen ten or more times. The chain combines TRBV6-1 with TRBJ2-7, with D tentatively TRBD2 (6 bases). This CDR3 comprises 13 residues. V lost 4 bases, J lost 3 bases, and 10 bases lay in between. Germline CDR1 is MNHNS and CDR2 is SASEGT. The CDR3 sequence is CASSGSGLYEQYF. The CDR3 DNA is TGTGCCAGCAGTGGGTCGGGACTCTACGAGCAGTACTTC.

The rearrangement links TRBV7-8 to TRBJ2-1, with D tentatively TRBD1 (6 bases). Germline V lookup: CDR1 SGHVS, CDR2 FQNEAQ. The V end was cut by 4 bases, the J end by 8 bases, with 15 bases between. The CDR3 covers 14 residues. CDR3 nucleotide sequence: TGTGCCAGCAGCTCATCCAGGGGTCGCGATGAGCAGTTCTTC. This encodes CASSSSRGRDEQFF.

The CDR3 region has the DNA TGTGCCAGCAGCAAACTCAACCGGGACAGGAGTTCCTACGAGCAGTACTTC. Amino acid sequence: CASSKLNRDRSSYEQYF. The rearrangement joins TRBV27 to TRBJ2-4; 8 bases agree with TRBD1. The J call may be mistaken, given a closer DNA end match to TRBJ2-7. CDR1 is MNHEY and CDR2 is SMNVEV in the germline V gene (reference sequence). CDR3 length equals 17 residues.

CDR3 bases: TGTGCCAGCTACACCGACACCGACTCCTACGAGCAGTACTTC. Residues: CASYTDTDSYEQYF. J is TRBJ2-7 and V is TRBV6-1; D gene unclear. V lost 8 bases, J lost 0 bases, and 14 bases lay in between. CDR1 is MNHNS, CDR2 SASEGT, per germline. This CDR3 spans 14 amino acids.

V is TRBV29-1 and J is TRBJ1-2; D perhaps matches TRBD1 (5 bases). V was cut by 7 bases and J by 4 bases, with 22 bases left in between. The CDR3 extends over 15 amino acids. Germline-derived CDR1 and CDR2 are SQVTM and ANQGSEA. CDR3 nucleotide sequence: TGCAGCGCCCTAAAAGGGGAGGCCTACCTCTATGGCTACACCTTC. It specifies CSALKGEAYLYGYTF. Together with reference TRBV29-1 and TRBJ1-2, the CDR3 gives the full variable domain: SAVISQKPSRDICQRGTSLTIQCQVDSQVTMMFWYRQQPGQSLTLIATANQGSEATYESGFVIDKFPISRPNLTFSTLTVSNMSPEDSSIYLCSALKGEAYLYGYTFGSGTRLTVV.

This clonotype was seen a handful of times. The V call is TRBV20-1, the J call TRBJ2-3; tentatively, D is TRBD1 (5 bases). There are 15 residues in the CDR3. The ends were cut back, 6 bases at V and 3 bases at J, with 19 bases in the middle. Germline-derived CDR1 and CDR2 are DFQATT and SNEGSKA (reference sequence). The CDR3 loop is CSADLSQGLTDTQYF. CDR3 nucleotide sequence: TGCAGTGCCGACCTTAGCCAGGGATTAACAGATACGCAGTATTTT.

This clonotype came up a few times. The rearrangement links TRBV11-1 to TRBJ2-5; 8 bases are a match to TRBD2. This CDR3 has 16 amino acids. With V trimmed by 2 bases and J by 5 bases, 10 bases remained unmatched. Germline V gives CDR1 SGHAT, CDR2 FQDESV (reference sequence). The CDR3 spells CASSLNKAGGRETQYF. The CDR3 DNA reads TGTGCCAGCAGCTTAAACAAGGCGGGGGGCCGGGAGACCCAGTACTTC.

This chain links TRBV5-1 with TRBJ2-1; possible D gene TRBD1, 5 bases. CDR3 length equals 14 residues. CDR1 is SGHRS, CDR2 YFSETQ, per germline. V shed 4 bases and J shed 5 bases, with 13 bases lying between them. In nucleotides, the CDR3 is TGCGCCAGCAGCACCCCGACAGTTGACAATGAGCAGTTCTTC. Translated, it gives CASSTPTVDNEQFF.

The chain has TRBV7-2 and TRBJ2-7; 15 bases agree with TRBD2. Germline V gene lookup returns CDR1 SGHTA and CDR2 FQGNSA. V lost 4 bases, J lost 3 bases, and 10 bases stayed unmatched. The CDR3 is made up of 18 amino acids. CDR3 sequence reads: CASSSRTSGGGSLYEQYF. In DNA form, the CDR3 reads TGTGCCAGCAGCTCAAGGACTAGCGGGGGGGGCTCCCTCTACGAGCAGTACTTC. The full variable domain, in which reference TRBV7-2 and TRBJ2-7 provide the parts outside the CDR3, is GAGVSQSPSNKVTEKGKDVELRCDPISGHTALYWYRQSLGQGLEFLIYFQGNSAPDKSGLPSDRFSAERTGGSVSTLTIQRTQQEDSAVYLCASSSRTSGGGSLYEQYFGPGTRLTVT.

The V and J genes are TRBV20-1 and TRBJ2-1; TRBD1 agrees at 8 bases. After removal of 8 bases from V and 6 bases from J, the junction contained 9 bases not matched to a gene. The CDR3 is 13 amino acids. The germline V gene has CDR1 DFQATT and CDR2 SNEGSKA (reference sequence). CDR3 nucleotides: TGCAGTACCCACAGGGGGTCTGTCAATGAGCAGTTCTTC. Translating gives CSTHRGSVNEQFF.

This clonotype was observed a few times. The V call is TRBV6-6, the J call TRBJ2-4; 7 bases fit TRBD1. With 5 bases clipped from V and 0 bases from J, the junction kept 4 bases outside the gene matches. Germline CDR1 MNHNY, CDR2 SVGAGI (reference sequence). The CDR3 consists of 15 residues. This CDR3 is CASSKTGVAKNIQYF. The DNA of the CDR3 is TGTGCCAGCAGTAAAACAGGGGTAGCCAAAAACATTCAGTACTTC.

This clonotype was counted ten times or more. This chain connects TRBV5-1 to TRBJ2-6; maybe TRBD1 (6 bases). This CDR3 is 17 amino acids long. Germline V lookup: CDR1 SGHRS, CDR2 YFSETQ. Trimming shortened V by 1 base and J by 0 bases, and 11 bases separated the two germline ends. The chain's CDR3 is CASSLTGQRSGANVLTF. In DNA, the CDR3 is TGCGCCAGCAGCTTGACAGGGCAACGCTCTGGGGCCAACGTCCTGACTTTC.

The chain is built from TRBV7-2 and TRBJ1-6, with no clear D. Between the trimmed V and J ends, which lost 1 base and 7 bases, there was a span of 11 bases. The CDR3 sequence is 15 residues long. CDR1 and CDR2 from the germline V gene are SGHTA and FQGNSA. The CDR3 bases are TGTGCCAGCAGCTTAGAGCACAGACGGAATTCACCCCTCCACTTT. Translating gives CASSLEHRRNSPLHF.

The V gene is TRBV20-1, the J gene TRBJ2-5; D is undetermined. Trimming took 2 bases from V and 4 from J, leaving 5 bases between them. The CDR3 runs to 11 residues. CDR1 is DFQATT, CDR2 SNEGSKA, per germline (reference sequence). CDR3 amino acids: CSARRPETQYF. DNA of the CDR3: TGCAGTGCTAGAAGGCCAGAGACCCAGTACTTC.

The chain recombines TRBV7-9 with TRBJ1-1; 7 nucleotides agree with TRBD1. V shed 10 bases and J 5 bases; nucleotides not matched to a gene: 10. The CDR3 loop spans 13 amino acids. CDR1 SEHNR and CDR2 FQNEAQ come from the germline V gene (reference sequence). The CDR3 coding sequence is TGTGCCACACGACAGGGTTTGCGGACTGAAGCTTTCTTT. Translated, it gives CATRQGLRTEAFF.

The chain recombines TRBV12-3 or TRBV12-4 with TRBJ1-5; unclear D gene. The CDR3 length is 17 residues. V gave up 3 bases and J gave up 1 base, with 16 bases separating them. CDR3 DNA: TGTGCCAGCAGTTTGCGGTCAGAGGGCTCGAGCAATCAGCCCCAGCATTTT. Encoded protein: CASSLRSEGSSNQPQHF.

In this sample, this clonotype turned up a few times. The genes are TRBV6-5 and TRBJ1-2, with D maybe TRBD1 (6 bases). Deletions cut 0 bases from V and 5 bases from J, with 10 bases between. The CDR3 is made up of 14 amino acids. CDR1 is MNHEY and CDR2 is SVGAGI in the germline V gene. CDR3 in amino acids: CASSYSGGGYGYTF. The CDR3 coding sequence is TGTGCCAGCAGTTACTCCGGAGGGGGTTATGGCTACACCTTC.

V usage is TRBV15 and J usage is TRBJ1-4; tentative D call: TRBD1 (5 bases). Between the trimmed V and J ends, which lost 5 bases and 7 bases, there was a span of 17 bases. The CDR3 totals 15 residues. CDR1 is LNHNV, CDR2 YYDKDF, per germline (reference sequence). The CDR3 sequence: CATSGGHPPGEKLFF. The CDR3, as DNA: TGTGCCACCAGCGGCGGACATCCCCCGGGTGAAAAACTGTTTTTT. Variable domain in full (rest from reference TRBV15 and TRBJ1-4): DAMVIQNPRYQVTQFGKPVTLSCSQTLNHNVMYWYQQKSSQAPKLLFHYYDKDFNNEADTPDNFQSRRPNTSFCFLDIRSPGLGDTAMYLCATSGGHPPGEKLFFGSGTQLSVL.

A few counts support this clonotype. V and J are TRBV4-3 and TRBJ2-7, with 7 nucleotides matching TRBD2. TRBJ2-5 matches the DNA end more closely, so the J call is doubtful. Germline V gene lookup returns CDR1 LGHNA and CDR2 YSLEER. This CDR3 has 16 amino acids. The CDR3 spells CASSQAGGPTPETQYF. CDR3 DNA sequence: TGCGCCAGCAGCCAAGCGGGGGGACCAACCCCGGAGACCCAGTACTTC.

The chain combines TRBV20-1 with TRBJ1-1; TRBD1 might be the D (6 bases). CDR1 is DFQATT, CDR2 SNEGSKA, per germline (reference sequence). The CDR3 is made up of 14 amino acids. V was clipped by 5 bases and J by 3 bases, with 16 bases between them. The CDR3 reads CSAARGRPDTEAFF. In DNA, the CDR3 is TGCAGTGCTGCTCGGGGGCGGCCCGACACTGAAGCTTTCTTT.

This sequence joins TRBV5-1 and TRBJ1-1; D might be TRBD1 (5 bases). V dropped 4 bases and J dropped 4 bases, with 14 bases sitting between them. The CDR3 extends over 14 amino acids. From germline, CDR1 is SGHRS and CDR2 YFSETQ. In DNA form, the CDR3 reads TGCGCCAGCAGCCAGGGTGTGGGAGCCACTGAAGCTTTCTTT. Protein product: CASSQGVGATEAFF.

In this sample, this clonotype turned up once. V usage is TRBV7-2 and J usage is TRBJ2-7; D is uncertain. TRBJ2-5 matches the DNA end more closely, so the J call is doubtful. The CDR3 runs to 14 residues. Germline CDR1 reads SGHTA; CDR2 reads FQGNSA. The CDR3 here is CASSWLPRPETQYF. The CDR3 DNA reads TGTGCCAGCAGCTGGCTCCCAAGGCCAGAGACCCAGTACTTC.

V is TRBV4-3 and J is TRBJ2-1, with 8 bases that match TRBD2. The ends lost 0 bases at V and 6 bases at J; junction bases unmatched: 4. The germline CDR1 and CDR2 sequences are LGHNA and YSLEER. This CDR3 spans 15 amino acids. CDR3: CASSQDPGGINEQFF. CDR3 bases: TGCGCCAGCAGCCAAGACCCGGGGGGGATCAATGAGCAGTTCTTC.

There are a few counts of this clonotype. The rearrangement joins TRBV7-2 to TRBJ1-2; D gene uncertain. This CDR3 has 13 amino acids. From germline, CDR1 is SGHTA and CDR2 FQGNSA. The ends were cut back, 4 bases at V and 8 bases at J, with 14 bases in the middle. For the CDR3, the DNA is TGTGCCAGCAGCTCGACATCCCAGGTCGGCTACACCTTC. Its translation is CASSSTSQVGYTF.

This clonotype was counted between two and nine times. The chain couples TRBV3-1 to TRBJ2-4; TRBD1 aligns across 9 bases. The J call may not be correct, given that the DNA end is closer to TRBJ2-7. This CDR3 comprises 15 residues. Germline CDR1 LGHDT, CDR2 YNNKEL (reference sequence). The DNA of the CDR3 is TGTGCCAGCAGCCAAGATATGGGACAGGGAGGCGAGCAGTACTTC. It yields the protein CASSQDMGQGGEQYF.